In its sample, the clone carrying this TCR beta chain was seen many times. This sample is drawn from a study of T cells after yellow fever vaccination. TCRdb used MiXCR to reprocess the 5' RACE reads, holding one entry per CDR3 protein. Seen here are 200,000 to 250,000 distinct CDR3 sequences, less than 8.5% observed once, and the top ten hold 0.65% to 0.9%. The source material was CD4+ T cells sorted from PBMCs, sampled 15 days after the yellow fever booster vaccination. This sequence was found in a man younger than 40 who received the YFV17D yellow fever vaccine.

CDR3 DNA: TGCGCCAGCAGCCCCCAACCGGGACAGGGCGATCAGCCCCAGCATTTT. Protein: CASSPQPGQGDQPQHF. The V gene is TRBV5-1, the J gene TRBJ1-5; 9 nucleotides match TRBD1. Germline V lookup: CDR1 SGHRS, CDR2 YFSETQ. CDR3 length: 16 amino acids. V lost 4 bases and J lost 5; bases outside the gene matches: 10. The variable domain in full, with the rest retrieved from reference TRBV5-1 and TRBJ1-5, is KAGVTQTPRYLIKTRGQQVTLSCSPISGHRSVSWYQQTPGQGLQFLFEYFSETQRNKGNFPGRFSGRQFSNSRSEMNVSTLELGDSALYLCASSPQPGQGDQPQHFGDGTRLSIL.